This T cell receptor (beta chain) came from a study of control samples from healthy donors and cancer patients. This CDR3 has 14 residues. V shed 6 bases and J 8 bases; nucleotides not matched to a gene: 9. Looked up from germline, CDR1 is SQVTM and CDR2 is ANQGSEA. Profiled with immunoSEQ multiplex PCR; TCRdb holds only in-frame clones, not every one. The table has 98,000 or so clones, 79% seen once. This clone came up once. The genes are TRBV29-1 and TRBJ2-4; 11 bases are a match to TRBD1. The material sequenced was blood. This sequence was found in a woman between 25 and 40 years old in good health. The CDR3 spells CSVAGDRGSDIQYF. The CDR3 DNA reads as TGCAGCGTAGCTGGGGACAGGGGGTCGGACATTCAGTACTTC. Full variable domain (rest looked up from reference TRBV29-1 and TRBJ2-4): SAVISQKPSRDICQRGTSLTIQCQVDSQVTMMFWYRQQPGQSLTLIATANQGSEATYESGFVIDKFPISRPNLTFSTLTVSNMSPEDSSIYLCSVAGDRGSDIQYFGAGTRLSVL.